The clone carrying this TCR beta chain was picked up many times. The antigen remains unidentified. This sample is part of a study of identical twins. General observations from the study: The study found that models underestimated out-of-frame TCR alpha sharing in monozygotic twins.

One entry per CDR3 protein results from TCRdb running MiXCR on the 5' RACE reads. The repertoire consists of around 1.7 million distinct CDR3 sequences, with more than 30% occurring once and the leading ten covering approximately 0.29%. All donors were healthy Caucasians. This clonotype originated in a newborn girl in good health. Sequencing was performed on cord blood.

The CDR3 sequence is CASSLGPFSYEQYF. CDR3 nucleotide sequence: TGTGCCAGCAGTTTGGGGCCGTTCTCCTACGAGCAGTACTTC. This chain connects TRBV7-2 to TRBJ2-7; possibly TRBD1 for D (5 bases). The V gene lost 6 bases and the J gene lost 0 bases, with 12 bases spanning the gap. The CDR3 runs 14 residues. In germline, CDR1 is SGHTA, CDR2 FQGNSA. Filled out from reference TRBV7-2 and TRBJ2-7, the complete variable domain reads GAGVSQSPSNKVTEKGKDVELRCDPISGHTALYWYRQSLGQGLEFLIYFQGNSAPDKSGLPSDRFSAERTGGSVSTLTIQRTQQEDSAVYLCASSLGPFSYEQYFGPGTRLTVT.